One sample yielded the 27 T cell receptor beta chains listed below, sequenced in a study of cytomegalovirus exposure and HLA in healthy donors. The PCR was carried out with 60 Vbeta primers and 13 Jbeta primers. Using immunoSEQ multiplex PCR, the repertoire was profiled, and TCRdb retains in-frame clones only, with some absent. Of 130,000 to 150,000 clones in the sample, around 67% are singletons; the top ten hold 1.5% to 2%. Sequenced input: PBMCs. Every receptor here comes from a woman aged 18-29 years in good health and CMV-seronegative.

The J gene is TRBJ2-1, the V gene TRBV10-3; 7 nucleotides agree with TRBD2. V dropped 8 bases and J dropped 1; count of bases not matched to a gene: 11. The CDR3 contains 16 residues. The germline CDR1 and CDR2 sequences are ENHRY and SYGVKD. CDR3 in DNA: TGTGCCATCGGCTTTTTTAAGCGGGGATCCTACAATGAGCAGTTCTTC. It is translated as CAIGFFKRGSYNEQFF.

This chain uses TRBV15 with TRBJ2-5, with a possible D match to TRBD1 (5 bases). Germline V gene sequence: CDR1 LNHNV, CDR2 YYDKDF (reference sequence). The CDR3 runs to 14 residues. The V and J ends lost 0 bases and 2 bases respectively, with 7 bases between them. DNA of the CDR3: TGTGCCACCAGCAGAGATCGACAGCAAGAGACCCAGTACTTC. This translates into CATSRDRQQETQYF. Based on the CDR3 plus reference TRBV15 and TRBJ2-5, the full variable domain is DAMVIQNPRYQVTQFGKPVTLSCSQTLNHNVMYWYQQKSSQAPKLLFHYYDKDFNNEADTPDNFQSRRPNTSFCFLDIRSPGLGDTAMYLCATSRDRQQETQYFGPGTRLLVL.

A word on this clone: At one boundary the junction diverges from the germline segment, which might be a read error. The chain is built from TRBV7-9 and TRBJ1-5; possible D gene TRBD1, 5 bases. Germline CDR1 reads SEHNR; CDR2 reads FQNEAQ (reference sequence). The CDR3 has 15 amino acids. This CDR3 reads CSSSPGVGLNQPQHF. CDR3 DNA: TGTTCCAGCAGCCCGGGGGTTGGCCTCAATCAGCCCCAGCATTTT.

The rearrangement uses TRBV7-2 and TRBJ2-5, with D possibly TRBD1 on 6 matching bases. This CDR3 comprises 14 residues. V shed 5 bases and J shed 11 bases, with 21 bases lying between them. Germline assignment: CDR1 SGHTA and CDR2 FQGNSA. The CDR3, as DNA: TGTGCCAGCAGCCCCCTCTGGGGGACAAATGAGCAGTACTTC. The encoded protein is CASSPLWGTNEQYF.

There are a few counts of this clone. V gene TRBV7-2 combines with J gene TRBJ1-2; 8 bases are shared with TRBD1. After removal of 3 bases from V and 10 bases from J, the junction contained 4 bases not matched to a gene. The CDR3 contains 12 residues. Germline CDR1 and CDR2: SGHTA and FQGNSA. The CDR3 sequence: CASSLRQGTYTF. CDR3 in DNA: TGTGCCAGCAGCTTGAGACAGGGGACCTACACCTTC.

This clone was seen a handful of times. This chain links TRBV29-1 with TRBJ2-3; TRBD1 matches at 7 bases. Trimming at V came to 7 bases and at J to 1 base, leaving 5 bases not matched to a gene. CDR1 is SQVTM and CDR2 is ANQGSEA in the germline V gene. The CDR3 extends over 13 amino acids. The CDR3 coding sequence is TGCAGCGGACAGGGTAGGGGCACAGATACGCAGTATTTT. It specifies CSGQGRGTDTQYF.

This chain connects TRBV5-1 to TRBJ2-7; a possible D gene is TRBD1 (5 bases). CDR3 length: 14 residues. Looked up from germline, CDR1 is SGHRS and CDR2 is YFSETQ. V was clipped by 5 bases and J by 5 bases, with 17 bases between them. The CDR3 loop reads CASSVLGQINEQYF. The DNA for the CDR3 is TGCGCCAGCAGTGTACTGGGGCAAATCAACGAGCAGTACTTC.

The rearrangement links TRBV7-2 to TRBJ2-5, with 13 positions matching TRBD2. Looked up from germline, CDR1 is SGHTA and CDR2 is FQGNSA. Trimming cost V 2 bases and J 5 bases; bases outside gene matches: 2. The CDR3 consists of 15 residues. CDR3 in amino acids: CASSLRLAGGETQYF. DNA of the CDR3: TGTGCCAGCAGCTTAAGACTAGCGGGAGGTGAGACCCAGTACTTC. Supplemented by reference TRBV7-2 and TRBJ2-5, the full variable domain reads GAGVSQSPSNKVTEKGKDVELRCDPISGHTALYWYRQSLGQGLEFLIYFQGNSAPDKSGLPSDRFSAERTGGSVSTLTIQRTQQEDSAVYLCASSLRLAGGETQYFGPGTRLLVL.

J is TRBJ2-1 and V is TRBV7-8; weak D call: TRBD2 (6 bases). Between the trimmed V and J ends, which lost 5 bases and 13 bases, there was a span of 18 bases. Germline CDR1 SGHVS, CDR2 FQNEAQ. This CDR3 has 13 amino acids. This chain's CDR3 is CASSGDRGDGQFF. CDR3 sequence (DNA): TGTGCCAGCAGCGGGGACCGCGGGGATGGACAGTTCTTC.

The CDR3 here is CASIARTGVRNNYGYTF. The CDR3 DNA sequence: TGTGCCAGTATTGCCCGGACAGGCGTAAGGAATAACTATGGCTACACCTTC. This rearrangement joins TRBV19 to TRBJ1-2, with 7 positions matching TRBD1. CDR3 length: 17 residues. J gave up 1 base and V 7 bases, and 15 bases lay outside the gene matches. Germline V lookup: CDR1 LNHDA, CDR2 SQIVND (reference sequence).

The chain uses TRBV10-2 and TRBJ1-1, with D maybe TRBD1 (5 bases). Germline CDR1 and CDR2: WSHSY and SAAADI. The CDR3 runs 13 residues. V was shortened by 2 bases and J by 6 bases, with 10 bases between the two germline ends. CDR3 in DNA: TGCGCCAGCAGTGAGGGCAGGGAGGCTGAAGCTTTCTTT. This translates into CASSEGREAEAFF.

The genes are TRBV11-3 and TRBJ2-5; TRBD1 agrees at 7 bases. Germline lookup yields CDR1 SGHNT and CDR2 YENEEA. The CDR3 runs 15 residues. V was clipped by 2 bases and J by 1 base; unmatched bases: 4. The CDR3, as DNA: TGTGCCAGCAGCTTAAGACAGGGCCCCCAAGAGACCCAGTACTTC. Protein: CASSLRQGPQETQYF. The whole variable domain, filled in from reference TRBV11-3 and TRBJ2-5, reads EAGVVQSPRYKIIEKKQPVAFWCNPISGHNTLYWYLQNLGQGPELLIRYENEEAVDDSQLPKDRFSAERLKGVDSTLKIQPAELGDSAVYLCASSLRQGPQETQYFGPGTRLLVL.

The chain combines TRBV27 with TRBJ1-1; D uncertain. CDR3 length: 15 residues. Germline V gives CDR1 MNHEY, CDR2 SMNVEV (reference sequence). The V end was cut by 7 bases, the J end by 5 bases, with 20 bases between. The CDR3 coding sequence is TGTGCCAGCACCGCTATCCCAGGAAGAGCAACTGAAGCTTTCTTT. Translation gives CASTAIPGRATEAFF.

The rearrangement joins TRBV19 to TRBJ1-5; 11 bases fit TRBD1. CDR3 length equals 14 residues. CDR1 and CDR2 (germline): LNHDA, SQIVND (reference sequence). J lost 11 bases, V lost 4 bases, and 7 bases had no gene match. The CDR3 sequence: CASSTGQGDGTQHF. The CDR3 DNA reads as TGTGCCAGTAGTACGGGACAGGGGGACGGGACCCAGCATTTT.

This clone has a handful of counts. V and J are TRBV9 and TRBJ2-2; D gene ambiguous. Germline lookup yields CDR1 SGDLS and CDR2 YYNGEE. The CDR3 is 14 residues long. The ends were cut back, 0 bases at V and 1 base at J, with 4 bases in the middle. The CDR3 DNA follows: TGTGCCAGCAGCGTAGCACAGAACACCGGGGAGCTGTTTTTT. Translation gives CASSVAQNTGELFF.

A note on this clone: The junction departs from the called germline gene at one end, perhaps through a read error. CDR3 residues: CASSLAGQTATEAFF. The CDR3 DNA reads TGTGCCAGCAGCCTAGCCGGACAGACAGCGACTGAAGCTTTCTTT. The genes are TRBV7-8 and TRBJ1-1; TRBD1 might be the D (6 bases). CDR1 is SGHVS, CDR2 FQNEAQ, per germline. This CDR3 is 15 amino acids long.

The chain links TRBV7-9 to TRBJ1-4, with D perhaps TRBD1 (5 bases). V lost 3 bases and J lost 7, with 18 bases in between. CDR3 length: 16 residues. CDR1 and CDR2 from the germline V gene are SEHNR and FQNEAQ (reference sequence). CDR3 nucleotide sequence: TGTGCCAGCAGCTTTAACCTAAGACAGTCTCCTGAAAAACTGTTTTTT. Translating gives CASSFNLRQSPEKLFF. Based on the CDR3 plus reference TRBV7-9 and TRBJ1-4, the full variable domain is DTGVSQNPRHKITKRGQNVTFRCDPISEHNRLYWYRQTLGQGPEFLTYFQNEAQLEKSRLLSDRFSAERPKGSFSTLEIQRTEQGDSAMYLCASSFNLRQSPEKLFFGSGTQLSVL.

In its sample, this clone was seen a few times. The chain employs TRBV5-1 and TRBJ2-5; the match to TRBD2 covers 11 bases. The CDR3 sequence is 20 residues long. The ends lost 4 bases at V and 1 base at J; junction bases unmatched: 18. In germline, CDR1 is SGHRS, CDR2 YFSETQ. CDR3 residues: CASSPHEGLAVYLPQETQYF. CDR3 DNA: TGCGCCAGCAGCCCCCACGAGGGACTAGCGGTTTATCTGCCCCAAGAGACCCAGTACTTC.

In its sample, this clone was seen once. This chain connects TRBV7-9 to TRBJ2-1; D is perhaps TRBD2 (6 bases). Germline V lookup: CDR1 SEHNR, CDR2 FQNEAQ (reference sequence). The CDR3 is 15 residues long. Trimming took 1 base from V and 5 from J, leaving 12 bases between them. The CDR3 bases are TGTGCCAGCAGCTTAGGAATAGCGGTAGACAATGAGCAGTTCTTC. This sequence encodes CASSLGIAVDNEQFF.

CDR3 protein: CASSAGSGTGGSPLHF. The CDR3 DNA is TGTGCCAGCAGTGCTGGGTCCGGGACAGGCGGCTCACCCCTCCACTTT. This sequence joins TRBV6-1 and TRBJ1-6; 8 bases fit TRBD1. Germline CDR1 is MNHNS and CDR2 is SASEGT. After removal of 4 bases from V and 10 bases from J, the junction contained 12 bases not matched to a gene. The CDR3 consists of 16 residues.

The V gene is TRBV4-3, the J gene TRBJ1-4; no firm D call. The V and J ends lost 0 bases and 8 bases respectively, with 13 bases between them. The CDR3 spans 15 residues. The germline V gene encodes CDR1 LGHNA and CDR2 YSLEER. CDR3 DNA sequence: TGCGCCAGCAGCCAAGAGTCGGGGTTCTCGGAAAAACTGTTTTTT. Residues: CASSQESGFSEKLFF.

This clone turned up a few times. CDR3 amino acids: CASIQEEGVLKDTQYF. CDR3 nucleotide sequence: TGTGCCAGCATCCAGGAGGAGGGTGTTCTAAAAGATACGCAGTATTTT. The rearrangement links TRBV2 to TRBJ2-3, with D possibly being TRBD2 (6 bases). The CDR3 sequence is 16 residues long. V lost 7 bases, J lost 5 bases, and 22 bases lay in between. The germline V gene has CDR1 SNHLY and CDR2 FYNNEI.

The chain uses TRBV4-2 and TRBJ1-2; TRBD1 is a possible D gene (6 bases). With 0 bases removed from V and 8 bases from J, the gap between germline ends came to 16 bases. This CDR3 is 15 amino acids long. Per the germline V gene, CDR1 is LGHNA and CDR2 is YNFKEQ. The CDR3 loop reads CASSQDRGGGRGYTF. The CDR3 region has the DNA TGTGCCAGCAGCCAAGATCGCGGCGGGGGGCGCGGCTACACCTTC.

Here the CDR3 reads CASSKRTGTETEAFF. The DNA of the CDR3 is TGTGCCAGCAGCAAAAGGACAGGGACGGAAACTGAAGCTTTCTTT. The chain is built from TRBV21-1 and TRBJ1-1; TRBD1 is the table's D call and was not checked against the DNA. TRBV21-1 is flagged as a pseudogene. The CDR3 is 15 amino acids.

The CDR3 DNA reads TGTGCCAGCAGCTTAACACCCATGAACACTGAAGCTTTCTTT. This encodes CASSLTPMNTEAFF. J is TRBJ1-1 and V is TRBV5-4; D is ambiguous. The germline V gene encodes CDR1 SGHNT and CDR2 YYREEE (reference sequence). This CDR3 is built from 14 residues. V was pared by 2 bases and J by 0 bases, with 8 bases between.

The V gene is TRBV4-2, the J gene TRBJ2-1; D uncertain. The CDR3 covers 13 residues. V shed 1 base and J shed 3 bases, with 4 bases lying between them. From germline, CDR1 is LGHNA and CDR2 YNFKEQ. DNA for the CDR3: TGTGCCAGCAGCCAAGGTCTCTACAATGAGCAGTTCTTC. This gives the protein CASSQGLYNEQFF.

The rearrangement links TRBV18 to TRBJ2-1; 9 bases agree with TRBD1. Germline V gene data show CDR1 as KGHSH and CDR2 as LQKENI. J gave up 3 bases and V 8 bases, and 20 bases lay outside the gene matches. The CDR3 sequence is 19 residues long. For the CDR3, the DNA is TGTGCCAGCCCTAAGCCGGGACAGGGATCAGGTTCCCACTACAATGAGCAGTTCTTC. Protein sequence: CASPKPGQGSGSHYNEQFF.